A single sample is the source of the 11 T cell receptor beta chains below, sequenced in a study of cytomegalovirus exposure and HLA in healthy donors. Primers included in the PCR were 60 Vbeta and 13 Jbeta primers. Sequenced by immunoSEQ multiplex PCR; TCRdb stores in-frame clones only, minus some. The sample holds 79,000 or so clones; roughly 79% are singletons and the top ten take 22%. The sample taken for sequencing was PBMCs. These TCRs come from a woman between 40 and 50 years old in good health and CMV-seropositive.

The chain carries TRBV7-2 and TRBJ2-1, with 8 bases lining up with TRBD2. This CDR3 has 14 amino acids. Germline V gene sequence: CDR1 SGHTA, CDR2 FQGNSA. V lost 5 bases, J lost 6 bases, and 6 bases stayed unmatched. Here the CDR3 reads CASSAWGTSNEQFF. CDR3 nucleotide sequence: TGTGCCAGCAGCGCGTGGGGGACTAGCAATGAGCAGTTCTTC. Supplemented by reference TRBV7-2 and TRBJ2-1, the full variable domain reads GAGVSQSPSNKVTEKGKDVELRCDPISGHTALYWYRQSLGQGLEFLIYFQGNSAPDKSGLPSDRFSAERTGGSVSTLTIQRTQQEDSAVYLCASSAWGTSNEQFFGPGTRLTVL.

The rearrangement links TRBV30 to TRBJ2-3; 10 bases match TRBD1. Trimming removed 3 bases from V and 5 bases from J; junction bases left unmatched: 8. The CDR3 is 15 residues long. Germline V gene data show CDR1 as GTSNPN and CDR2 as SVGIG (reference sequence). The CDR3 loop reads CAWSGGQGVLDTQYF. CDR3 DNA: TGTGCCTGGAGCGGAGGACAGGGGGTTTTAGATACGCAGTATTTT.

This CDR3 is CAWSKRGFYNEQFF. In DNA form, the CDR3 reads TGTGCCTGGAGTAAGCGGGGGTTCTACAATGAGCAGTTCTTC. This sequence joins TRBV30 and TRBJ2-1, with 8 bases matching TRBD2. CDR3 length equals 14 residues. Germline trimming cut 2 bases from V and 3 bases from J; bases unmatched to any gene: 3. Per germline, CDR1 GTSNPN and CDR2 SVGIG (reference sequence).

Only one count was recorded for this clone. The J gene is TRBJ2-5, the V gene TRBV30; TRBD2 aligns across 7 bases. CDR1 and CDR2 (germline): GTSNPN, SVGIG (reference sequence). The V gene end was trimmed by 7 bases and the J gene end by 2 bases; junction bases not matched to a gene: 10. This CDR3 has 14 residues. The CDR3 reads CALDWGGKQETQYF. In DNA form, the CDR3 reads TGTGCCTTGGACTGGGGGGGAAAACAAGAGACCCAGTACTTC.

The table lists this clone with a few counts. The V call is TRBV6-5, the J call TRBJ2-4; perhaps TRBD2 as D (5 bases). With 2 bases removed from V and 3 bases from J, the gap between germline ends came to 11 bases. The CDR3 spans 15 residues. Germline V gene lookup returns CDR1 MNHEY and CDR2 SVGAGI. The DNA for the CDR3 is TGTGCCAGCAGTTACGGAGGTTCGAACAAAAACATTCAGTACTTC. Its protein product is CASSYGGSNKNIQYF.

This clone was seen just once. The chain is built from TRBV29-1 and TRBJ1-3, with TRBD1 matching 8 bases. The CDR3 contains 14 residues. Germline lookup yields CDR1 SQVTM and CDR2 ANQGSEA. V lost 3 bases to trimming and J lost 3 bases; unmatched junction nucleotides: 4. Here the CDR3 reads CSVERTGIGNTIYF. As DNA, the CDR3 is TGCAGCGTTGAGCGGACAGGGATTGGAAACACCATATATTTT.

Here the CDR3 reads CASSGTRNEKLFF. CDR3 nucleotides: TGTGCCAGCAGCGGGACACGTAATGAAAAACTGTTTTTT. This chain links TRBV6-5 with TRBJ1-4, with D maybe TRBD1 (6 bases). Germline lookup yields CDR1 MNHEY and CDR2 SVGAGI. Trimming pared 6 bases from V and 4 bases from J, leaving 9 bases between. This CDR3 region has 13 residues.

This clone is deemed large (0.1 to 1%). The V gene is TRBV21-1, the J gene TRBJ1-1. TRBV21-1 constitutes a pseudogene. The CDR3 is 15 residues long. The CDR3 protein is CASSEWTQTNTEAFF. Here the CDR3 DNA reads TGTGCCAGCAGCGAGTGGACTCAGACGAACACTGAAGCTTTCTTT.

This chain links TRBV29-1 with TRBJ2-5, with D perhaps TRBD1 (6 bases). Germline V lookup: CDR1 SQVTM, CDR2 ANQGSEA. V lost 5 bases and J lost 4, with 14 bases in between. This CDR3 is 13 amino acids long. The DNA of the CDR3 is TGCAGCGTTCTGGGACACCCTAGAGAGACCCAGTACTTC. Its translation: CSVLGHPRETQYF.

This chain's CDR3 is CAWSVVRGNEQFF. The CDR3 DNA follows: TGTGCCTGGAGTGTAGTCCGCGGCAATGAGCAGTTCTTC. The chain has TRBV30 and TRBJ2-1; D gene ambiguous. Germline assignment: CDR1 GTSNPN and CDR2 SVGIG (reference sequence). The CDR3 sequence is 13 residues long. Trimming stripped 0 bases from V and 6 bases from J, with 9 bases between.

The V gene is TRBV6-6, the J gene TRBJ2-3; weak D call: TRBD2 (6 bases). V was trimmed by 7 bases and J by 0 bases, leaving 8 bases between them. CDR3 length: 13 residues. Germline V gene sequence: CDR1 MNHNY, CDR2 SVGAGI (reference sequence). Here the CDR3 DNA reads TGTGCCAGCACTGCGGGGAGCACAGATACGCAGTATTTT. It yields the protein CASTAGSTDTQYF.